This T cell receptor (beta chain) was sequenced during a study of Graves' ophthalmopathy and Graves' hyperthyroidism. Study at large: Upon initial diagnosis and before any treatment, peripheral blood was collected.

RNA served as the template for amplifying TCR beta CDR3 regions. HTBI primers served in a first-round RT-PCR, which a second-round multiplex PCR followed. Via MiXCR, TCRdb re-called the multiplex PCR reads, giving one row per CDR3 protein. Of around 670,000 distinct CDR3 sequences in the sample, 40% are singletons; the top ten hold 44%. With 5 bases clipped from V and 6 bases from J, the junction kept 6 bases outside the gene matches. The CDR3 is 14 residues long. The chain has TRBV12-3 or TRBV12-4 and TRBJ2-1; 8 bases are shared with TRBD2. This TCR derives from an adult man with Graves' ophthalmopathy. The sample was peripheral blood. DNA for the CDR3: TGTGCCAGCAGTCGGCGGGGGGCTTTCAATGAGCAGTTCTTC. Amino acids: CASSRRGAFNEQFF.